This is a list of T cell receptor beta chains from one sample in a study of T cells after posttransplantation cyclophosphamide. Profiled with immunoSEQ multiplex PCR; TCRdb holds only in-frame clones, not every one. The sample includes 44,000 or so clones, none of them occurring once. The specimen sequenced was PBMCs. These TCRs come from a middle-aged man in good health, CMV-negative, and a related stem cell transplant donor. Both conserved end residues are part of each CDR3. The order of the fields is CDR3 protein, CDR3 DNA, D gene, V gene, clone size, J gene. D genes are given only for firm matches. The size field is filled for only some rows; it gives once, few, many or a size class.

CDR3 protein: CSVGGASTYEQYF; CDR3 DNA: TGCAGCGTTGGCGGGGCCAGCACCTACGAGCAGTACTTC; D gene: -; V gene: TRBV29-1; clone size: many; J gene: TRBJ2-7
CDR3 protein: CASSFDRATDTQYF; CDR3 DNA: TGTGCCAGCAGCTTCGACAGGGCAACAGATACGCAGTATTTT; D gene: TRBD1; V gene: TRBV7-8; clone size: many; J gene: TRBJ2-3
CDR3 protein: CASSRGLPPSNQPQHF; CDR3 DNA: TGTGCCAGCAGCCGGGGGCTCCCGCCGAGCAATCAGCCCCAGCATTTT; D gene: -; V gene: TRBV4-2; clone size: many; J gene: TRBJ1-5
CDR3 protein: CATSYFGSGRNTGELFF; CDR3 DNA: TGTGCCACCAGCTATTTTGGAAGCGGGAGGAACACCGGGGAGCTGTTTTTT; D gene: TRBD2; V gene: TRBV15; clone size: many; J gene: TRBJ2-2
CDR3 protein: CASSLASGASYEQYF; CDR3 DNA: TGTGCCAGCAGCTTAGCTAGCGGGGCCTCCTACGAGCAGTACTTC; D gene: TRBD2; V gene: TRBV7-2; clone size: many; J gene: TRBJ2-7
CDR3 protein: CASSADYQETQYF; CDR3 DNA: TGTGCCAGTAGTGCGGACTACCAAGAGACCCAGTACTTC; D gene: -; V gene: TRBV19; clone size: many; J gene: TRBJ2-5
CDR3 protein: CASSLLASGPDTQYF; CDR3 DNA: TGTGCCAGCAGCTTATTGGCTAGCGGACCAGATACGCAGTATTTT; D gene: TRBD2; V gene: TRBV7-9; clone size: many; J gene: TRBJ2-3
CDR3 protein: CASRETGVGYTIYF; CDR3 DNA: TGCGCCAGCAGAGAGACAGGGGTAGGATACACCATATATTTT; D gene: TRBD1; V gene: TRBV5-1; clone size: many; J gene: TRBJ1-3
CDR3 protein: CASTTRDRGDTEAFF; CDR3 DNA: TGTGCCAGTACCACAAGGGACAGGGGAGACACTGAAGCTTTCTTT; D gene: TRBD1; V gene: TRBV19; clone size: many; J gene: TRBJ1-1
CDR3 protein: CASRGQKNYGYTF; CDR3 DNA: TGTGCCAGCAGGGGGCAGAAAAACTATGGCTACACCTTC; D gene: -; V gene: TRBV27; clone size: many; J gene: TRBJ1-2
CDR3 protein: CASSQDGTGNTEAFF; CDR3 DNA: TGTGCCAGCAGCCAAGATGGGACAGGGAACACTGAAGCTTTCTTT; D gene: TRBD1; V gene: TRBV7-2; clone size: few; J gene: TRBJ1-1
CDR3 protein: CASSFKRGGTNEKLFF; CDR3 DNA: TGTGCCAGCAGCTTTAAAAGGGGGGGGACTAATGAAAAACTGTTTTTT; D gene: -; V gene: TRBV5-4; clone size: many; J gene: TRBJ1-4
CDR3 protein: CASSLLAGEPPGELFF; CDR3 DNA: TGTGCCAGCAGCCTACTAGCGGGAGAGCCCCCCGGGGAGCTGTTTTTT; D gene: TRBD2; V gene: TRBV11-3; clone size: many; J gene: TRBJ2-2
CDR3 protein: CASSVGAGNEKLFF; CDR3 DNA: TGTGCCAGCAGCGTAGGGGCAGGTAATGAAAAACTGTTTTTT; D gene: -; V gene: TRBV9; clone size: many; J gene: TRBJ1-4
CDR3 protein: CASSVAGQSNQPQHF; CDR3 DNA: TGTGCCAGCAGCGTAGCAGGACAGAGCAATCAGCCCCAGCATTTT; D gene: -; V gene: TRBV9; clone size: many; J gene: TRBJ1-5
CDR3 protein: CASSVNRDTEAFF; CDR3 DNA: TGTGCCAGCAGCGTGAATCGGGACACTGAAGCTTTCTTT; D gene: -; V gene: TRBV7-3; clone size: many; J gene: TRBJ1-1
CDR3 protein: CASSKNRIQLGGYYNEQFF; CDR3 DNA: TGTGCCAGTAGTAAAAATCGCATACAACTTGGGGGCTACTACAATGAGCAGTTCTTC; D gene: -; V gene: TRBV19; clone size: many; J gene: TRBJ2-1
CDR3 protein: CASSLGTSGGGKFF; CDR3 DNA: TGTGCCAGCAGCTTGGGGACTAGCGGGGGGGGTAAGTTCTTC; D gene: TRBD2; V gene: TRBV7-2; clone size: many; J gene: TRBJ2-1
CDR3 protein: CASRPDRGNEKLFF; CDR3 DNA: TGTGCCAGCCGACCCGACAGGGGTAATGAAAAACTGTTTTTT; D gene: TRBD1; V gene: TRBV7-2; clone size: many; J gene: TRBJ1-4
CDR3 protein: CASSQRLAGVGFYNEQFF; CDR3 DNA: TGTGCCAGCAGCCAAAGACTAGCGGGAGTAGGCTTCTACAATGAGCAGTTCTTC; D gene: TRBD2; V gene: TRBV14; clone size: few; J gene: TRBJ2-1
CDR3 protein: CASSSTPPLGTDTQYF; CDR3 DNA: TGTGCCAGCAGCTCCACACCCCCCCTAGGCACAGATACGCAGTATTTT; D gene: -; V gene: TRBV7-8; clone size: -; J gene: TRBJ2-3
CDR3 protein: CASSDGGKYEQYF; CDR3 DNA: TGTGCCAGCAGCGACGGGGGGAAGTACGAGCAGTACTTC; D gene: TRBD2; V gene: TRBV25-1; clone size: few; J gene: TRBJ2-7
CDR3 protein: CASSIQLLTTGTGNNEQFF; CDR3 DNA: TGTGCCAGCAGCATACAACTTTTGACGACCGGTACGGGTAACAATGAGCAGTTCTTC; D gene: -; V gene: TRBV9; clone size: many; J gene: TRBJ2-1
CDR3 protein: CSGTGEATEAFF; CDR3 DNA: TGCAGCGGCACAGGGGAGGCCACTGAAGCTTTCTTT; D gene: TRBD1; V gene: TRBV29-1; clone size: many; J gene: TRBJ1-1
CDR3 protein: CASSGQTASTDTQYF; CDR3 DNA: TGTGCCAGCAGTGGCCAAACTGCTTCCACAGATACGCAGTATTTT; D gene: -; V gene: TRBV6-1; clone size: many; J gene: TRBJ2-3
CDR3 protein: CASSEAGLAGGDTQYF; CDR3 DNA: TGCGCCAGCAGTGAGGCGGGACTAGCGGGAGGAGATACGCAGTATTTT; D gene: TRBD2; V gene: TRBV10-2; clone size: many; J gene: TRBJ2-3
CDR3 protein: CASSLYPESNQPQHF; CDR3 DNA: TGCGCCAGCAGCTTATACCCGGAGAGCAATCAGCCCCAGCATTTT; D gene: -; V gene: TRBV5-1; clone size: many; J gene: TRBJ1-5
CDR3 protein: CSAWDRYNTEAFF; CDR3 DNA: TGCAGCGCCTGGGACAGGTATAACACTGAAGCTTTCTTT; D gene: TRBD1; V gene: TRBV29-1; clone size: many; J gene: TRBJ1-1
CDR3 protein: CAIRSSRGLIYGYTF; CDR3 DNA: TGTGCCATCCGTTCGAGCAGGGGGCTTATCTATGGCTACACCTTC; D gene: TRBD1; V gene: TRBV7-2; clone size: many; J gene: TRBJ1-2
CDR3 protein: CASSLGQTHYGYTF; CDR3 DNA: TGTGCCAGCAGCCTGGGACAGACCCACTATGGCTACACCTTC; D gene: TRBD1; V gene: TRBV7-8; clone size: many; J gene: TRBJ1-2
CDR3 protein: CASSPLVETQYF; CDR3 DNA: TGTGCCAGCAGCCCCCTCGTTGAGACCCAGTACTTC; D gene: -; V gene: TRBV7-9; clone size: many; J gene: TRBJ2-5
CDR3 protein: CASSLGEAAYEQYF; CDR3 DNA: TGTGCCAGCAGCTTAGGAGAGGCAGCCTACGAGCAGTACTTC; D gene: -; V gene: TRBV7-9; clone size: many; J gene: TRBJ2-7
CDR3 protein: CASSTTSGTYEQYF; CDR3 DNA: TGTGCCAGCAGCACGACTAGCGGAACCTACGAGCAGTACTTC; D gene: TRBD2; V gene: TRBV7-9; clone size: many; J gene: TRBJ2-7
CDR3 protein: CASSPRTGLGEQYF; CDR3 DNA: TGTGCCAGCAGCCCTAGGACAGGTCTGGGAGAGCAGTACTTC; D gene: TRBD1; V gene: TRBV11-2; clone size: -; J gene: TRBJ2-7
CDR3 protein: CASSVLGGQGIYGYTF; CDR3 DNA: TGTGCCAGCAGTGTCCTGGGGGGACAGGGGATATATGGCTACACCTTC; D gene: TRBD1; V gene: TRBV28; clone size: many; J gene: TRBJ1-2
CDR3 protein: CASSEGVGSQETQYF; CDR3 DNA: TGTGCCAGCAGCGAGGGGGTGGGATCTCAAGAGACCCAGTACTTC; D gene: -; V gene: TRBV28; clone size: many; J gene: TRBJ2-5
CDR3 protein: CASSTGESNQPQHF; CDR3 DNA: TGTGCCAGCAGCACAGGCGAGAGCAATCAGCCCCAGCATTTT; D gene: -; V gene: TRBV6-5; clone size: few; J gene: TRBJ1-5
CDR3 protein: CASSLEGYGYTF; CDR3 DNA: TGTGCCAGCAGCTTGGAGGGCTATGGCTACACCTTC; D gene: -; V gene: TRBV11-2; clone size: many; J gene: TRBJ1-2
CDR3 protein: CASSLSTSDTQYF; CDR3 DNA: TGTGCCAGCAGCTTATCCACTAGCGATACGCAGTATTTT; D gene: -; V gene: TRBV7-2; clone size: many; J gene: TRBJ2-3
CDR3 protein: CASSARQGSYNEQFF; CDR3 DNA: TGTGCCAGCAGCGCACGTCAGGGCTCCTACAATGAGCAGTTCTTC; D gene: -; V gene: TRBV9; clone size: many; J gene: TRBJ2-1
CDR3 protein: CASSLEWLAYSGANVLTF; CDR3 DNA: TGTGCCAGCAGCTTAGAGTGGCTAGCGTACTCTGGGGCCAACGTCCTGACTTTC; D gene: -; V gene: TRBV7-2; clone size: many; J gene: TRBJ2-6
CDR3 protein: CASSSRTAGWAQETQYF; CDR3 DNA: TGTGCCAGCAGCTCGAGAACAGCAGGGTGGGCCCAAGAGACCCAGTACTTC; D gene: -; V gene: TRBV7-8; clone size: many; J gene: TRBJ2-5
CDR3 protein: CASSSQGGYEQYF; CDR3 DNA: TGTGCCAGCAGCTCCCAAGGGGGCTACGAGCAGTACTTC; D gene: -; V gene: TRBV13; clone size: many; J gene: TRBJ2-7
CDR3 protein: CSVGDWPSTDTQYF; CDR3 DNA: TGCAGCGTTGGGGACTGGCCTAGCACAGATACGCAGTATTTT; D gene: -; V gene: TRBV29-1; clone size: many; J gene: TRBJ2-3
CDR3 protein: CARDGRSLYEQYF; CDR3 DNA: TGCGCCAGGGACGGGAGGTCACTATACGAGCAGTACTTC; D gene: TRBD2; V gene: TRBV10-1; clone size: many; J gene: TRBJ2-7
CDR3 protein: CASSFVGVAYEQYF; CDR3 DNA: TGTGCCAGCAGTTTTGTGGGAGTGGCCTACGAGCAGTACTTC; D gene: -; V gene: TRBV27; clone size: many; J gene: TRBJ2-7
CDR3 protein: CASNTGLESYEQYF; CDR3 DNA: TGCGCCAGTAACACTGGACTAGAGAGCTACGAGCAGTACTTC; D gene: TRBD2; V gene: TRBV5-1; clone size: few; J gene: TRBJ2-7
CDR3 protein: CASSSSAGEGDTQYF; CDR3 DNA: TGTGCCAGCAGCTCAAGTGCGGGAGAAGGAGATACGCAGTATTTT; D gene: TRBD2; V gene: TRBV7-3; clone size: many; J gene: TRBJ2-3
CDR3 protein: CASSSLAGGPSSYNEQFF; CDR3 DNA: TGTGCCAGCAGCTCACTAGCGGGAGGGCCGAGCTCCTACAATGAGCAGTTCTTC; D gene: TRBD2; V gene: TRBV7-9; clone size: many; J gene: TRBJ2-1
CDR3 protein: CASSLAISGGRAYEQYF; CDR3 DNA: TGTGCCAGCAGCTTGGCCATTAGCGGCGGGAGGGCCTACGAGCAGTACTTC; D gene: TRBD2; V gene: TRBV5-6; clone size: many; J gene: TRBJ2-7
CDR3 protein: CASSLTGGGNTEAFF; CDR3 DNA: TGTGCCAGCAGCTTAACAGGGGGCGGAAACACTGAAGCTTTCTTT; D gene: TRBD1; V gene: TRBV7-3; clone size: many; J gene: TRBJ1-1
CDR3 protein: CASSGTGGLQPQHF; CDR3 DNA: TGTGCCAGCAGCGGGACAGGGGGCCTCCAGCCCCAGCATTTT; D gene: TRBD1; V gene: TRBV2; clone size: many; J gene: TRBJ1-5
CDR3 protein: CSVSSSGYEQYF; CDR3 DNA: TGCAGCGTTAGTTCGTCCGGCTACGAGCAGTACTTC; D gene: -; V gene: TRBV29-1; clone size: many; J gene: TRBJ2-7
CDR3 protein: CASSPRTSGRVTQYF; CDR3 DNA: TGTGCCAGCAGCCCTCGGACTAGCGGGAGGGTAACGCAGTATTTT; D gene: TRBD2; V gene: TRBV9; clone size: many; J gene: TRBJ2-3
CDR3 protein: CASSQLQGAWGTDTQYF; CDR3 DNA: TGTGCCAGCAGCCAATTACAGGGGGCATGGGGCACAGATACGCAGTATTTT; D gene: TRBD1; V gene: TRBV4-2; clone size: many; J gene: TRBJ2-3